The 23 T cell receptor beta chains below come from one sample, sequenced in a study of blood T cell repertoires in COVID-19. Sequenced by immunoSEQ multiplex PCR; TCRdb stores in-frame clones only, minus some. The sample shows approximately 220,000 clones, about nine tenths of them seen only once. The sample consisted of PBMCs or T cells enriched from blood (not recorded which). All receptors derive from a woman aged 40 to 50 with acute COVID-19.

The V and J genes are TRBV24-1 and TRBJ1-2; perhaps TRBD1 as D (6 bases). Trimming left V 3 bases short and J 0 bases short, with 13 bases between. This CDR3 region has 16 residues. From germline, CDR1 is KGHDR and CDR2 SFDVKD. The CDR3 DNA reads TGTGCCACCAGTGATACGGGACAAGATGCTAACTATGGCTACACCTTC. Its protein product is CATSDTGQDANYGYTF.

This chain connects TRBV19 to TRBJ1-2; 7 nucleotides agree with TRBD1. CDR1 is LNHDA and CDR2 is SQIVND in the germline V gene (reference sequence). The CDR3 extends over 14 amino acids. V lost 0 bases to trimming and J lost 4 bases; unmatched junction nucleotides: 2. DNA of the CDR3: TGTGCCAGTAGTATAGATCCAGGGGGCTATGGCTACACCTTC. It is translated as CASSIDPGGYGYTF. The whole variable domain, filled in from reference TRBV19 and TRBJ1-2, reads DGGITQSPKYLFRKEGQNVTLSCEQNLNHDAMYWYRQDPGQGLRLIYYSQIVNDFQKGDIAEGYSVSREKKESFPLTVTSAQKNPTAFYLCASSIDPGGYGYTFGSGTRLTVV.

This clone was recorded once. The chain combines TRBV3-1 (or the pseudogene TRBV3-2) with TRBJ1-2, with 8 bases lining up with TRBD1. The germline CDR1 and CDR2 sequences are LGHDT and YNNKEL (reference sequence). The CDR3 has 17 amino acids. J gave up 4 bases and V 1 base, and 11 bases lay outside the gene matches. Here the CDR3 reads CASSQATGDLKIYGYTF. The CDR3 DNA sequence: TGTGCCAGCAGCCAAGCGACAGGGGACCTGAAGATCTATGGCTACACCTTC.

The CDR3 nucleotides are TGTGCCAGCAGTGAAGGGCGGCCGTTTGGGGAGGCCCAGTACTTC. This sequence encodes CASSEGRPFGEAQYF. This sequence joins TRBV6-1 and TRBJ2-5; weak D call: TRBD2 (6 bases). The V gene lost 1 base and the J gene lost 9 bases, with 18 bases spanning the gap. The CDR3 runs 15 residues. CDR1 and CDR2 from the germline V gene are MNHNS and SASEGT.

CDR3 loop: CASSYSRDPGYGYTF. CDR3 DNA sequence: TGTGCCAGCAGTTACTCGCGGGACCCCGGGTATGGCTACACCTTC. The chain carries TRBV6-5 and TRBJ1-2, with D perhaps TRBD1 (5 bases). This CDR3 is built from 15 residues. V lost 0 bases and J 5 bases, leaving 13 bases between the germline ends. The germline V gene has CDR1 MNHEY and CDR2 SVGAGI.

The chain uses TRBV3-1 (or the pseudogene TRBV3-2) and TRBJ1-1, with 7 positions matching TRBD1. J lost 1 base, V lost 0 bases, and 5 bases had no gene match. The CDR3 has 16 residues. Germline assignment: CDR1 LGHDT and CDR2 YNNKEL (reference sequence). The DNA for the CDR3 is TGTGCCAGCAGCCAAGATCTCGGACAGGCGAACACTGAAGCTTTCTTT. It is translated as CASSQDLGQANTEAFF.

The J gene is TRBJ1-1, the V gene TRBV5-1, with unresolved D. In germline, CDR1 is SGHRS, CDR2 YFSETQ. The V end was cut by 4 bases, the J end by 4 bases, with 17 bases between. This CDR3 is built from 15 residues. The CDR3 reads CASSGSTGSRTEAFF. The CDR3 region has the DNA TGCGCCAGCAGCGGTTCCACGGGGTCGCGCACTGAAGCTTTCTTT. Full variable domain (rest looked up from reference TRBV5-1 and TRBJ1-1): KAGVTQTPRYLIKTRGQQVTLSCSPISGHRSVSWYQQTPGQGLQFLFEYFSETQRNKGNFPGRFSGRQFSNSRSEMNVSTLELGDSALYLCASSGSTGSRTEAFFGQGTRLTVV.

CDR3 sequence reads: CASSLSTGYGYTF. The DNA for the CDR3 is TGTGCCAGCAGCTTGAGTACAGGGTATGGCTACACCTTC. The V call is TRBV5-6, the J call TRBJ1-2; weak D call: TRBD1 (6 bases). Germline loops: CDR1 SGHDT, CDR2 YYEEEE. V was pared by 1 base and J by 5 bases, with 9 bases between. This CDR3 spans 13 amino acids.

The genes are TRBV18 and TRBJ2-5; TRBD1 matches at 7 bases. V shed 4 bases and J 4 bases; nucleotides not matched to a gene: 3. This CDR3 contains 13 residues. Looked up from germline, CDR1 is KGHSH and CDR2 is LQKENI. CDR3 DNA: TGTGCCAGCTCACTAACAGGGGCAGAGACCCAGTACTTC. Residues: CASSLTGAETQYF.

The V call is TRBV5-5, the J call TRBJ2-2; no clear D. The germline CDR1 and CDR2 sequences are SGHKS and YYEKEE (reference sequence). The CDR3 is 12 amino acids. V was clipped by 4 bases and J by 7 bases, with 8 bases between them. This CDR3 is CASSGPIGELFF. The CDR3 DNA reads as TGTGCCAGCAGCGGCCCGATCGGGGAGCTGTTTTTT.

V gene TRBV6-1 combines with J gene TRBJ1-3; a possible D gene is TRBD1 (6 bases). Looked up from germline, CDR1 is MNHNS and CDR2 is SASEGT. This CDR3 contains 16 residues. V was clipped by 4 bases and J by 0 bases, with 13 bases between them. CDR3 loop: CASSGGQLFSGNTIYF. The DNA for the CDR3 is TGTGCCAGCAGTGGGGGACAACTATTCTCTGGAAACACCATATATTTT.

The rearrangement joins TRBV6-1 to TRBJ1-2; 7 nucleotides match TRBD1. Germline CDR1 is MNHNS and CDR2 is SASEGT. V trimming: 1 base; J trimming: 4 bases; junction bases outside the gene matches: 3. The CDR3 is made up of 14 amino acids. The CDR3 region has the DNA TGTGCCAGCAGTGAAGTAGGGACAGCCTATGGCTACACCTTC. It codes for CASSEVGTAYGYTF.

This chain joins TRBV5-4 and TRBJ1-1; weak D call: TRBD1 (6 bases). Germline V lookup: CDR1 SGHNT, CDR2 YYREEE (reference sequence). Trimming left V 0 bases short and J 4 bases short, with 7 bases between. This CDR3 has 13 residues. The CDR3, as DNA: TGTGCCAGCAGCTTGGTACAGGGCACTGAAGCTTTCTTT. Residues: CASSLVQGTEAFF.

J is TRBJ1-6 and V is TRBV10-3; 8 bases map to TRBD1. The J segment lost 5 bases and the V segment lost 7 bases, leaving 4 bases of the junction unmatched. In germline, CDR1 is ENHRY, CDR2 SYGVKD. This CDR3 is 14 amino acids long. The CDR3 bases are TGTGCCATCACTAGGACAGGGAATAATTCACCCCTCCACTTT. Translated, it gives CAITRTGNNSPLHF.

The chain has TRBV5-1 and TRBJ2-2; D is undetermined. The V gene's germline CDR1 is SGHRS and CDR2 YFSETQ. V was cut by 6 bases and J by 6 bases, with 12 bases left in between. This CDR3 has 13 amino acids. The DNA for the CDR3 is TGCGCCAGCACCCCACCGGCGGCCGGGGAGCTGTTTTTT. This translates into CASTPPAAGELFF.

The chain carries TRBV6-2 or TRBV6-3 and TRBJ1-1, with D maybe TRBD1 (5 bases). Trimming took off 6 bases at V and 1 base at J, with 12 bases between the two ends. The CDR3 runs to 14 residues. CDR1 MNHEY and CDR2 SVGEGT come from the germline V gene. DNA of the CDR3: TGTGCCAGCAGCCCCTACGGGGGGAACACTGAAGCTTTCTTT. This encodes CASSPYGGNTEAFF.

This chain joins TRBV3-1 (or the pseudogene TRBV3-2) and TRBJ1-5; D gene unclear. The germline V and J ends were trimmed by 2 bases and 7 bases, with 6 bases remaining between them. This CDR3 is 12 amino acids long. Germline CDR1 and CDR2: LGHDT and YNNKEL (reference sequence). CDR3 loop: CASSQSEQPQHF. CDR3 bases: TGTGCCAGCAGCCAAAGCGAGCAGCCCCAGCATTTT.

The chain combines TRBV29-1 with TRBJ1-1, with TRBD1 as a possible D gene (5 bases). The V and J ends lost 1 base and 0 bases respectively, with 9 bases between them. In germline, CDR1 is SQVTM, CDR2 ANQGSEA. CDR3 size: 14 residues. CDR3 DNA sequence: TGCAGCGTTGAAGCGCAGGGAATGAACACTGAAGCTTTCTTT. The encoded protein is CSVEAQGMNTEAFF.

The chain joins TRBV7-3 to TRBJ2-6, with 7 bases lining up with TRBD1. In germline, CDR1 is SGHTA, CDR2 FQGTGA. The CDR3 consists of 17 residues. Trimming removed 4 bases from V and 0 bases from J; junction bases left unmatched: 6. The CDR3 reads CASSSGQVRSGANVLTF. Here the CDR3 DNA reads TGTGCCAGCAGCTCTGGACAGGTCCGCTCTGGGGCCAACGTCCTGACTTTC.

The chain joins TRBV30 to TRBJ2-1; the match to TRBD2 covers 13 bases. CDR1 is GTSNPN, CDR2 SVGIG, per germline (reference sequence). This CDR3 comprises 16 residues. V lost 2 bases, J lost 5 bases, and 6 bases stayed unmatched. CDR3 region: CAWSFGLAGVNNEQFF. CDR3 bases: TGTGCCTGGAGTTTCGGACTAGCGGGGGTCAACAATGAGCAGTTCTTC. The full variable domain, completed using reference TRBV30 and TRBJ2-1, is SQTIHQWPATLVQPVGSPLSLECTVEGTSNPNLYWYRQAAGRGLQLLFYSVGIGQISSEVPQNLSASRPQDRQFILSSKKLLLSDSGFYLCAWSFGLAGVNNEQFFGPGTRLTVL.

The rearrangement joins TRBV27 to TRBJ2-3, with TRBD2 matching 13 bases. The CDR3 spans 15 residues. V shed 10 bases and J 4 bases; nucleotides not matched to a gene: 8. Germline V gives CDR1 MNHEY, CDR2 SMNVEV (reference sequence). CDR3 in DNA: TGTGCCACCAAGAGGACTAGCGGGGGATCAGATACGCAGTATTTT. Translating it yields CATKRTSGGSDTQYF.

The chain is built from TRBV7-9 and TRBJ1-1; no clear D. The CDR3 covers 14 residues. V was shortened by 1 base and J by 4 bases, with 10 bases between the two germline ends. Germline CDR1 reads SEHNR; CDR2 reads FQNEAQ (reference sequence). The CDR3 loop reads CASSLVLGATEAFF. The CDR3 DNA reads TGTGCCAGCAGCTTAGTCTTGGGCGCCACTGAAGCTTTCTTT.

The rearrangement uses TRBV5-1 and TRBJ2-7, with D uncertain. Germline V CDR1 and CDR2: SGHRS, YFSETQ. Deletions cut 4 bases from V and 5 bases from J, with 10 bases between. The CDR3 sequence is 12 residues long. In DNA form, the CDR3 reads TGCGCCAGCAGCCTCCAGAAAGACGAGCAGTACTTC. Translated, it gives CASSLQKDEQYF.